This T cell receptor (beta chain) was obtained from a study of cytomegalovirus exposure and HLA in healthy donors. Overall study context: About 80 million unique TCRs from HLA-typed donors made up an early data release.

Study conclusions and caveats: It was taken for granted in presence/absence analyses that sequencing depth across donors was roughly uniform.

Remarks on this clone: Antigen unknown.

Primers included in the PCR were 60 Vbeta and 13 Jbeta primers. Data came from immunoSEQ multiplex PCR; TCRdb stores just in-frame clones and leaves some out. The sample lists 110,000 to 150,000 clones; over 65% were seen once. The receptor was isolated from a female donor in good health and CMV-seronegative. The sample comprised PBMCs.

The CDR3 reads CASSRSGGPYEQYF. For the CDR3, the DNA is TGTGCCAGCAGTCGTAGCGGGGGCCCCTACGAGCAGTACTTC. The chain links TRBV28 to TRBJ2-7, with 9 nucleotides matching TRBD2. Germline assignment: CDR1 MDHEN and CDR2 SYDVKM. With 5 bases clipped from V and 2 bases from J, the junction kept 4 bases outside the gene matches. This CDR3 has 14 residues. Based on the CDR3 plus reference TRBV28 and TRBJ2-7, the full variable domain is DVKVTQSSRYLVKRTGEKVFLECVQDMDHENMFWYRQDPGLGLRLIYFSYDVKMKEKGDIPEGYSVSREKKERFSLILESASTNQTSMYLCASSRSGGPYEQYFGPGTRLTVT.